This passage covers 7 T cell receptor beta chains from one sample sequenced in a study of beta chain features in type 1 diabetes (dated by TCRdb to the late 2010s). General findings and caveats noted by the study authors: Type 1 diabetes patients showed a moderate but significant shortening of TCRB CDR3 length in all four CD4+ subsets.

Library method: the immunoSEQ multiplex PCR assay. The High Capacity cDNA Reverse Transcription Kit was used to reverse transcribe all of the isolated RNA, meaning that expressed TCRB transcripts were what got sequenced. TCRdb's version of the immuneACCESS table is confined to in-frame rearrangements and falls short of the full clone set. An unresolved V gene accounts for under half of the shortfall where checked; the remainder is of unknown origin. The sample data list 300,000 to 350,000 clones, and roughly 14% of these were observed just once. The ten largest make up roughly 0.016% of the sample. These receptors have no known antigen. Sequencing was performed on naive CD4+ T cells from blood. This specimen's cell subset or site label, interpreted: true naive CD4+ T cells. These receptors originate from a woman between 18 and 29 years old with type 1 diabetes.

This clone has only a few counts. This chain joins TRBV27 and TRBJ2-1, with 11 bases aligning to TRBD2. The J segment lost 12 bases and the V segment lost 2 bases, leaving 6 bases of the junction unmatched. CDR1 MNHEY and CDR2 SMNVEV come from the germline V gene (reference sequence). The CDR3 length is 14 residues. The CDR3, as DNA: TGTGCCAGCAGTTTAGGGACTAGCGGCATGGCGCAGTTCTTC. This sequence encodes CASSLGTSGMAQFF.

V gene TRBV9 combines with J gene TRBJ2-4; TRBD2 agrees at 8 bases. Germline CDR1 SGDLS, CDR2 YYNGEE. This CDR3 has 14 residues. After removal of 2 bases from V and 5 bases from J, the junction contained 3 bases not matched to a gene. The CDR3 nucleotides read TGTGCCAGCAGCGTTGGGGGACTAGAAAACATTCAGTACTTC. Translated, it gives CASSVGGLENIQYF. The full variable domain, in which reference TRBV9 and TRBJ2-4 provide the parts outside the CDR3, is DSGVTQTPKHLITATGQRVTLRCSPRSGDLSVYWYQQSLDQGLQFLIQYYNGEERAKGNILERFSAQQFPDLHSELNLSSLELGDSALYFCASSVGGLENIQYFGAGTRLSVL.

This chain links TRBV6-6 with TRBJ2-7, with 9 bases matching TRBD1. Germline CDR1 reads MNHNY; CDR2 reads SVGAGI (reference sequence). Trimming cost V 6 bases and J 1 base; bases outside gene matches: 4. The CDR3 runs to 14 residues. The CDR3: CASRAGTGSYEQYF. Written as DNA, the CDR3 is TGTGCCAGCAGGGCGGGGACAGGGTCCTACGAGCAGTACTTC.

This clone has a handful of counts. The V gene is TRBV5-4, the J gene TRBJ2-5; 10 bases fit TRBD1. V lost 0 bases to trimming and J lost 5 bases; unmatched junction nucleotides: 7. The CDR3 length is 16 residues. Germline-derived CDR1 and CDR2 are SGHNT and YYREEE (reference sequence). CDR3 protein: CASSLAGTGVRETQYF. In DNA, the CDR3 is TGTGCCAGCAGCTTGGCCGGGACAGGGGTACGGGAGACCCAGTACTTC.

This clone was detected once. In DNA, the CDR3 is TGCGCCAGCAGCTTGGTGGGGACAGACATTCAGTACTTC. Its protein product is CASSLVGTDIQYF. This chain connects TRBV5-1 to TRBJ2-4; TRBD1 matches 7 bases. The CDR3 runs 13 residues. Germline CDR1 SGHRS, CDR2 YFSETQ. Losses at the gene ends were 0 bases for V and 8 bases for J; bases not matched to a gene: 2. The full variable domain, in which reference TRBV5-1 and TRBJ2-4 provide the parts outside the CDR3, is KAGVTQTPRYLIKTRGQQVTLSCSPISGHRSVSWYQQTPGQGLQFLFEYFSETQRNKGNFPGRFSGRQFSNSRSEMNVSTLELGDSALYLCASSLVGTDIQYFGAGTRLSVL.

The chain is built from TRBV7-3 and TRBJ2-5; D is perhaps TRBD2 (6 bases). The CDR3 totals 18 residues. V was cut by 1 base and J by 2 bases, with 20 bases left in between. CDR1 and CDR2 (germline): SGHTA, FQGTGA. CDR3 sequence: CASSLRGEDGGGQETQYF. The CDR3 DNA sequence: TGTGCCAGCAGCTTAAGGGGGGAGGACGGTGGGGGACAAGAGACCCAGTACTTC.

The chain is built from TRBV5-1 and TRBJ2-1, with 9 bases that match TRBD2. From germline, CDR1 is SGHRS and CDR2 YFSETQ. The CDR3 extends over 17 amino acids. Unmatched junction bases numbered 11, after V lost 1 base and J lost 6 bases. In DNA form, the CDR3 reads TGCGCCAGCAGCTTGACCCCGACTAGCGGACAGTTCAATGAGCAGTTCTTC. This translates into CASSLTPTSGQFNEQFF.